Given below is one TCR beta chain in context. Its antigen is still unknown. There are no base qualities to consult, and no much larger clone falls within one base. CDR1 MNHEY and CDR2 SVGAGI are derived from the germline V gene. Spanning cysteine to phenylalanine, the CDR3 consists of 14 amino acids. The retained sequence is limited to the CDR3, 42 bases, with the frame set at the first base. The data were taken from a study of cytomegalovirus exposure and HLA in healthy donors (TCRdb year 2017). For context, the study as a whole: According to an earlier analysis of several hundred of the donors, 150 million to 200 million T cells yielded some 110 million unique TCR beta sequences and 276 Gb of sequence data. Of the 300 to 500 genotyped donors, roughly 76% were placed in the genetic ancestry cluster associated with self-reported Caucasian donors. Class I and class II HLA loci were covered by the typing at four-digit resolution. A later genetic analysis took genome-wide SNP genotypes for about three fifths of the 666 donors and used that subset as a discovery cohort. A later analysis re-analyzed previously published TCR beta repertoires from hundreds of donors and added high-resolution HLA genotyping to study TCR occurrence patterns. Donor age, sex, ethnicity and CMV serostatus were compiled alongside the repertoire data. Typing coverage differed by locus: A, B, C, DRB1 and DQB1 were typed in roughly 629-630 donors, DQA1 in about 550, DPA1 in 606, and DPB1 in roughly 450. The study aimed to test whether cataloging public T cell receptors could reveal signatures of past pathogen exposure. Every discovery cohort repertoire had been produced on one sequencing platform. An earlier analysis of around 580 of the donors used high-throughput TCR beta sequencing to judge whether each TCR beta V gene segment behaved as functional or pseudogenic. Roughly 310 gigabases of sequencing data and approximately 85 million unique TCR sequences were included in an early release covering roughly 600 HLA-typed donors. High-throughput TCR immunosequencing, statistical association of individual TCRs with disease status, and machine learning were combined to predict cytomegalovirus infection status. On average, roughly 240,000 unique TCR beta nucleotide sequences were sequenced per donor among a few hundred genotyped donors of the cohort, with 15% to 20% of those sequences being non-productive. Along with the roughly 700-subject first cohort, a separate validation cohort of about 110 different subjects was used. Roughly 5 DR-DQ haplotypes were treated as single units for association and clustering because of strong linkage in the cohort. The study used immunosequencing to profile the T cell repertoires of several hundred subjects and linked those repertoires to cytomegalovirus serostatus. Rather than using new phenotypic data, the later analysis identified candidate immune exposures from TCR beta sequences and from how often those sequences occurred across donors.

General study outcomes and caveats: Specific HLA alleles were associated with 18,000 or so TCR beta sequences at a false discovery rate of 0.05 in a later analysis. In this cohort, only TCR beta chains were sequenced, and detectable features were limited by the absence of alpha or paired-chain data. In an earlier analysis of more than 500 of the donors, most TCR beta V segments appeared in productive rearrangements about 87% or about 30% of the time, broadly matching IMGT annotations. Across donors, most TCR sequences were observed very rarely, whereas some public TCRs were present in many individuals. In vitro tests confirmed that three of the cytomegalovirus-associated TCR beta chains recognize cytomegalovirus antigens. Most CMV-associated TCR beta chains appeared to be HLA-restricted in a later analysis, and the HLA associations seemed to be driven largely by CMV exposure. A group of highly shared sequence variants was considered likely to be a technical artifact of the sequencing pipeline. In a later analysis, TCR association rates were found to vary across HLA loci, with the most associated TCRs seen for DRB1 alleles and the fewest for HLA-C alleles. In both the original and validation cohorts, the classifier was reported to diagnose cytomegalovirus status with high specificity and sensitivity. Because HLA typing was missing for some donors at each locus, association tests included only the typed subset. The presence/absence analyses assumed that sequencing depth was roughly uniform across donors, and that assumption may not be true. Immune exposure information for the cohort was limited to CMV serostatus. In a later genetic analysis, fewer N-insertions in productive TCRs were reported among donors in an Asian-associated ancestry cluster than the roughly 670-donor mean. Because counts were too low, approximately 18 rarely observed V segments, including chromosome 9 orphons, were excluded from the earlier analysis of some 590 of the donors. Some IMGT-functional V segments, including TRBV6-2 and TRBV6-3, could not be distinguished by the 87-base-pair reads and were therefore excluded. Correlated functional status among segregating V segments might reflect linkage disequilibrium, but an unknown experimental factor could not be ruled out. It was suggested by the authors that the approach could potentially be generalized to other disease states and immunological phenotypes. Several of the top co-occurrence clusters appeared to be linked to parvovirus B19, influenza, CMV and Epstein-Barr virus, according to a later analysis. A total of fewer than 200 TCR beta chains were listed by the study as associated with cytomegalovirus. A later genetic analysis associated a missense DCLRE1C variant with V-gene and J-gene trimming of TCR beta chains, and an independent cohort replicated the association. A further reported finding was that TCR beta sequences accurately predicted the HLA-A and HLA-B alleles for most subjects in the first cohort. Compared with equally common non-associated chains, HLA-associated TCR beta chains in a later analysis were more clonally expanded and had lower generation probabilities. Strong co-occurrence of HLA alleles, especially DR and DQ, made assigning TCR associations to individual alleles difficult.

In total, 500 to 700 healthy bone marrow donors made up the cohort. At the time of sampling, all cohort members were nominally healthy, though unrecorded immune exposures were likely present. The donor was CMV seronegative and belonged to the group of more than 300 seronegative cohort members. Every donor gave a peripheral blood sample, and the peripheral blood mononuclear cells from that sample were used for TCR beta sequencing. The Qiagen DNeasy Blood Extraction Kit was used to extract genomic DNA from the blood cell samples. To prepare the library, the immunoSEQ multiplex PCR assay was applied. A mixture of 60 forward primers for TCR Vbeta segments and 13 reverse primers for TCR Jbeta segments was used in the multiplex PCR. Amplification of the CDR3 region of rearranged TCR beta genes was performed with a multiplex PCR assay on genomic DNA. Amplified TCR beta libraries were sequenced as 87-base-pair reads on the Illumina HiSeq System. Turning to the authors' computational methods: Across the 670 or so repertoires, a later analysis counted 80 million or so unique TCR beta chains, about 10 million of which were shared by at least two donors. Raw reads were error-corrected and collapsed into unique sequences by a nearest-neighbor algorithm in which closely related sequences were merged to remove PCR and sequencing errors. CDR3 sequences were aligned to IMGT reference sequences to assign V, D and J gene segments. Each retained sequence needed at least a six-nucleotide match to both a V gene segment and a J gene segment. A rearrangement was called productive if the CDR3 had no stop codons and remained in frame with V and J, and every other rearrangement was called non-productive. CDR3 was defined according to IMGT convention as the region running from the second conserved V-encoded cysteine to the conserved J-encoded phenylalanine. Sequences without an unambiguous match to a single V gene segment were excluded from the earlier analysis of approximately 600 of the donors. An earlier analysis of several hundred of the donors classified V segments as functional when productive rearrangements were above 56.7% and as segregating when the standard deviation between donors was above 5%. To diagnose cytomegalovirus status from the catalog of TCR beta chain sequences, a statistical classification framework was built. In a later analysis, V and J genes were assigned by comparing TCR nucleotide sequences against IMGT/GENE-DB human TR gene sequences. The TCRdist pipeline was used in a later analysis to assign CDR3 sequences and most-parsimonious VDJ recombination scenarios. In a later analysis, every TCR beta chain was defined by the combination of its CDR3 amino acid sequence and its V-gene family, and reads without a unique V-gene family were dropped. To address suspected cross-contamination and a sequencing artifact, a later analysis removed a few hundred highly shared, low-generation-probability nucleotide sequences. A later analysis calculated a clonal expansion index for each public chain from normalized within-repertoire ranks of inferred template counts. In a later analysis, generation probabilities were computed using a VDJ recombination model fitted to out-of-frame rearrangements, and the results were checked against IGoR. In a later analysis, hypergeometric tests were used to score TCR-TCR, TCR-HLA and TCR-CMV co-occurrence, with a repertoire-size bias correction applied to TCR pairs. False discovery rates were estimated in a later analysis by permuting HLA or CMV assignments 20 times. In a later analysis, co-occurring TCRs were grouped with DBSCAN, and TCRdist sequence similarity was added when clustering was performed within HLA-allele-positive subsets. For co-occurrence clustering, repertoires with fewer than 30,000 or more than 120,000 public chains were excluded, along with five or six repertoires with anomalous nucleotide sharing. Sourced from immuneACCESS, this table was stored by TCRdb with only in-frame sequences that have V and J called. A share of the clones is absent; for the studies checked, an unresolved V gene accounts for under half, and the remainder has no known explanation. Clone size and the V and J calls come from that table; the DNA yielded D and trimming. A total of under 200,000 clones appear in this sample, approximately 84% of them only once. The ten largest clones add up to about 0.37% of the sample.

Sequenced input: PBMCs. The chain couples TRBV6-5 to TRBJ2-5, and TRBD1 may be the D gene, going by 5 matching bases. The J call may be faulty, since TRBJ2-7 better matches the DNA end. This receptor was identified in a boy aged 2 to 10 in good health and CMV-seronegative. The DNA sequence is as follows: TGTGCCAGCAGTTACTCGGGGCCCTTGGGCGAGCAGTACTTC. Translated, it reads CASSYSGPLGEQYF.